This paragraph reports one T cell receptor (beta chain). V dropped 3 bases and J dropped 7; count of bases not matched to a gene: 2. The CDR3 totals 13 residues. CDR1 is KGHSH, CDR2 LQKENI, per germline. This sample is part of a study of blood T cell repertoires in COVID-19. TCRdb's copy holds only in-frame clones and misses some; the assay was immunoSEQ multiplex PCR. The sample shows some 270,000 clones, 89% of them seen only once. The sequence was collected from a man in his forties or fifties with acute or convalescent COVID-19. The chain couples TRBV18 to TRBJ1-4, with 7 positions matching TRBD1. The sample consisted of peripheral blood. The CDR3 spells CASSPTGVEKLFF. The CDR3, as DNA: TGTGCCAGCTCACCCACAGGGGTTGAAAAACTGTTTTTT.